The clone carrying this T cell receptor (beta chain) was detected ten times or more. Its specificity is not known. The data were obtained in a study of T-cell reconstitution after alpha-beta-depleted transplantation in children. General study results and limits: TCRbeta diversity was high at day 60 in some patients (a result of surviving recipient T cells and thymic progenitors). As was reported, about two months after transplant, alpha-beta T cells came from several hundred expanded graft clones. It was newly produced T cells that mostly accounted for T-cell counts and diversity one year after transplant.

V was shortened by 10 bases and J by 8 bases, with 15 bases between the two germline ends. CDR1 and CDR2 from the germline V gene are MDHEN and SYDVKM. The CDR3 spans 12 residues. Library preparation (for TCRbeta) was performed with unique molecular identifiers. TCRdb reprocessed the PCR reads with MiXCR, giving one entry per CDR3 protein. Here the sample spans around 200,000 distinct CDR3 sequences, about 11% being singletons. Sequencing was performed on PBMCs, taken before TCRalphabeta/CD19-depleted stem cell transplant. The J gene is TRBJ2-1, the V gene TRBV28, with D perhaps TRBD1 (5 bases). This receptor was identified in a child less than two years old with acute myeloid leukemia, due to receive a stem cell transplant. As DNA, the CDR3 is TGTGCCACCACCACCGAAGGGGATGAGCAGTTCTTC. This encodes CATTTEGDEQFF.